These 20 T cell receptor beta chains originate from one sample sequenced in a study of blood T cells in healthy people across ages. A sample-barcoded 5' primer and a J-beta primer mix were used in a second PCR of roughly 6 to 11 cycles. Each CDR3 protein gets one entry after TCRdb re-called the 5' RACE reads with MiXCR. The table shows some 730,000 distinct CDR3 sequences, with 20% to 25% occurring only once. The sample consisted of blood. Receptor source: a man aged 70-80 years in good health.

The CDR3 region is CSFGQMNTEAFF. The CDR3 DNA reads as TGCAGCTTTGGACAGATGAACACTGAAGCTTTCTTT. The chain is built from TRBV29-1 and TRBJ1-1; D perhaps matches TRBD1 (6 bases). V shed 8 bases and J shed 0 bases, with 10 bases lying between them. Germline lookup yields CDR1 SQVTM and CDR2 ANQGSEA. CDR3 size: 12 residues.

The CDR3 region is CASSQGIGQYNEQFF. The CDR3 nucleotides are TGCGCCAGCAGCCAGGGAATAGGGCAGTACAATGAGCAGTTCTTC. This chain uses TRBV4-3 with TRBJ2-1, with D hard to call. Germline assignment: CDR1 LGHNA and CDR2 YSLEER. V shed 3 bases and J shed 4 bases, with 13 bases lying between them. CDR3 size: 15 residues.

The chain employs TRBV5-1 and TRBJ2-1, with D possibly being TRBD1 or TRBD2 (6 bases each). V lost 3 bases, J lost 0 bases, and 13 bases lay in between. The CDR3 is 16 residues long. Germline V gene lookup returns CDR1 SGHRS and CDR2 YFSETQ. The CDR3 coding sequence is TGCGCCAGCAGCTGGGGGGCAGTCCTCTCCTACAATGAGCAGTTCTTC. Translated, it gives CASSWGAVLSYNEQFF.

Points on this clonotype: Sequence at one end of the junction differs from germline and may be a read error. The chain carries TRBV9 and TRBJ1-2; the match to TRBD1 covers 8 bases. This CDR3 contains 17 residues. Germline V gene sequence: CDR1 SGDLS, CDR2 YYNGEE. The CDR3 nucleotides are TGTGCCAGCAGCGTACGGGTGACAGGGGACGCTAACTATGACTACACCTTC. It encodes CASSVRVTGDANYDYTF.

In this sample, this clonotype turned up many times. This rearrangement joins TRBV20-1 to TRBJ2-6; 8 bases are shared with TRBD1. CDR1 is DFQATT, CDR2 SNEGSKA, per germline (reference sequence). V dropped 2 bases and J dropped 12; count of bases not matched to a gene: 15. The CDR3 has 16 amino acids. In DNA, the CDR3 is TGCAGTGCTAGACCGACAGGGGCCTCCTCCAAGAGCGTCCTGACTTTC. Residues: CSARPTGASSKSVLTF.

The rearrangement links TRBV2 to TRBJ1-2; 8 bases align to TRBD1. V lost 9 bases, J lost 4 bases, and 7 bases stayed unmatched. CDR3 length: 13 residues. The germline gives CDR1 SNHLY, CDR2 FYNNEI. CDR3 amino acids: CASGDRNIYGYTF. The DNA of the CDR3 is TGTGCCAGTGGGGACAGGAATATCTATGGCTACACCTTC.

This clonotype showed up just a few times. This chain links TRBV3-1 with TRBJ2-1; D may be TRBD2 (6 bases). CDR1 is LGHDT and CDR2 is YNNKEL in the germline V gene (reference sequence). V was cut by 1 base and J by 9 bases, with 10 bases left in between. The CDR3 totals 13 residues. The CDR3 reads CASSQARRGEQFF. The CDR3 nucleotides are TGTGCCAGCAGCCAAGCGCGGCGGGGTGAGCAGTTCTTC.

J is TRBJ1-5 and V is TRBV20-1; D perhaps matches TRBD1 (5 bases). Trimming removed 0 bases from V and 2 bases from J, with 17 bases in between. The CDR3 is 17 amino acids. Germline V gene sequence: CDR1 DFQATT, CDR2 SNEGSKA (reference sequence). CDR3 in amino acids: CSARDSRGGKGNQPQHF. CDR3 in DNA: TGCAGTGCTAGAGATTCCCGGGGGGGAAAGGGCAATCAGCCCCAGCATTTT.

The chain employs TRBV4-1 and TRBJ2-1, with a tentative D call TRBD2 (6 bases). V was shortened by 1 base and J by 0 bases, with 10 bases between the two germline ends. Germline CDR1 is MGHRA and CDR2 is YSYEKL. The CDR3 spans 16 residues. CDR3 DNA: TGCGCCAGCAGCCAAGGTGATAGCGGCTCCTACAATGAGCAGTTCTTC. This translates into CASSQGDSGSYNEQFF.

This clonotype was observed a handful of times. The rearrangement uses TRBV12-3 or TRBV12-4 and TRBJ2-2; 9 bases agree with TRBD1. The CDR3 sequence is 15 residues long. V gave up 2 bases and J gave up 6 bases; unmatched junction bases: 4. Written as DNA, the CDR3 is TGTGCCAGCAGTTTACCCCGACAGGGGGCCGGGGAGCTGTTTTTT. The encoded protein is CASSLPRQGAGELFF.

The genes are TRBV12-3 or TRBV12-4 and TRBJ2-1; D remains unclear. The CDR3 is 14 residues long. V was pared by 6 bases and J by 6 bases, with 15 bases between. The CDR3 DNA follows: TGTGCCAGCAGCCGCGACCCTCTAGGCAATGAGCAGTTCTTC. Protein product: CASSRDPLGNEQFF.

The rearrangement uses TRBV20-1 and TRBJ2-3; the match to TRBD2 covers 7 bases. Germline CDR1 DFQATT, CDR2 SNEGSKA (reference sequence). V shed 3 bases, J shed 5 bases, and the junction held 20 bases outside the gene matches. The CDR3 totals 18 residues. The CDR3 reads CSASAPPAGDRGVDTQYF. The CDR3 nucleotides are TGCAGTGCTAGTGCTCCTCCGGCGGGAGACCGGGGAGTAGATACGCAGTATTTT.

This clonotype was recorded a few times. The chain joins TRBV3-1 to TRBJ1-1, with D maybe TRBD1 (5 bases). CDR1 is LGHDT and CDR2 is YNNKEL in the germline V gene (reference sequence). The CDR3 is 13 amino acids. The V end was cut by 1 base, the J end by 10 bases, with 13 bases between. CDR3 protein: CASSQVGGIGAFF. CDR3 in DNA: TGTGCCAGCAGCCAAGTCGGGGGGATAGGAGCTTTCTTT.

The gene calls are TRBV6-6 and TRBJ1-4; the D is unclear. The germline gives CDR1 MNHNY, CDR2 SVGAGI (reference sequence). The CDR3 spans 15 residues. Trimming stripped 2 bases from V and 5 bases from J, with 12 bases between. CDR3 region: CASSYRPDPNEKLFF. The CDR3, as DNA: TGTGCCAGCAGTTACCGCCCGGACCCCAATGAAAAACTGTTTTTT.

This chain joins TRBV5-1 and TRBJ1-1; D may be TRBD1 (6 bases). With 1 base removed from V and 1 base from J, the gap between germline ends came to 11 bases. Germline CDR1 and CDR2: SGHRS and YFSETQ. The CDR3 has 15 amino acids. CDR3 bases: TGCGCCAGCAGCTTGACAGGGCAATGGAACACTGAAGCTTTCTTT. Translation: CASSLTGQWNTEAFF. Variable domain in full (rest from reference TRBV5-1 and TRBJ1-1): KAGVTQTPRYLIKTRGQQVTLSCSPISGHRSVSWYQQTPGQGLQFLFEYFSETQRNKGNFPGRFSGRQFSNSRSEMNVSTLELGDSALYLCASSLTGQWNTEAFFGQGTRLTVV.

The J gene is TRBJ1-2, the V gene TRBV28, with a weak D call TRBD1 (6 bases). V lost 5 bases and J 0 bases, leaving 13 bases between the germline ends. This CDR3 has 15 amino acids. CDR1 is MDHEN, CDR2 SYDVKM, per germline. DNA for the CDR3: TGTGCCAGCAGTGGTACAGGGCCCTCTAACTATGGCTACACCTTC. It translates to CASSGTGPSNYGYTF.

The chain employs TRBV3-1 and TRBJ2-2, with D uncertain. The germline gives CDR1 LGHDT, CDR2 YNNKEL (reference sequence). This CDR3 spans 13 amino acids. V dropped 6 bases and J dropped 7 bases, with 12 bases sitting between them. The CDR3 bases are TGTGCCAGCAGTCGAACCTTTGGCGGGGAGCTGTTTTTT. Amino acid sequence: CASSRTFGGELFF.

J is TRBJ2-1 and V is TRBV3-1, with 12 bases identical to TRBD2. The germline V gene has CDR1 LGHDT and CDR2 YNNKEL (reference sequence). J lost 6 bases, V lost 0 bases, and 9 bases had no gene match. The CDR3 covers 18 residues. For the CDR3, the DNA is TGTGCCAGCAGCCAAGAAGGACTAGCGGGACGAGTACGCAATGAGCAGTTCTTC. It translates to CASSQEGLAGRVRNEQFF.

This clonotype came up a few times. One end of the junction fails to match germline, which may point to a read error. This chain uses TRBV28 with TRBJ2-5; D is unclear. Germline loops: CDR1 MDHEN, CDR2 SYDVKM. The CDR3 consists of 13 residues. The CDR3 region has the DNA TGTGCCAGCAGTTTAAGAGCACAAGAGTCCCAGTACTTC. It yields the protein CASSLRAQESQYF.

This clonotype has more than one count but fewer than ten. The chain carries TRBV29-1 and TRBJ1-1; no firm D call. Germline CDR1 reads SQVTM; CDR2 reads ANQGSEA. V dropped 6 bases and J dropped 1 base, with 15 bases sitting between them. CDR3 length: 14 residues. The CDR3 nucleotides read TGCAGCGTGCGTAGGGTAGAGGGGAACACTGAAGCTTTCTTT. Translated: CSVRRVEGNTEAFF.